Included here is one T cell receptor (beta chain) sequence, with context. This clonotype was counted only a few times. Its cognate antigen has yet to be identified. No quality values exist for individual bases; no much larger clone is one base distant. Trimming removed 2 bases from V and 0 bases from J, leaving 8 bases between the germline ends. The germline V gene encodes CDR1 MNHEY and CDR2 SVGAGI. Its CDR3 holds 15 amino acids, cysteine through phenylalanine. Left in the record is the CDR3 DNA by itself, 45 bases read in frame from the first base. Library preparation used PCR. Reads for this sample came from an Illumina HiSeq 2500. Molecular barcoding was employed in the preparation of TCR libraries, with unique molecular identifiers being used to normalize TCRbeta repertoire quantification. TCRdb reprocessing: public reads trimmed at Q25 with fastp, clones called with MiXCR, in-frame beta chains kept. CDR3 protein sequences are deduplicated, and each keeps its most common genes and DNA. The sample table records approximately 1,000,000 distinct CDR3 sequences; about 29% of these occur just once. The top ten hold 28% of the sample.

The source of the sample is a study of T-cell reconstitution after alpha-beta-depleted transplantation in children (TCRdb year 2016). Background on the whole study: The study quantitatively tracked T-cell immune reconstitution after TCRalphabeta/CD19-depleted allogeneic hematopoietic cell transplantation in children using TCR repertoire profiling. The full study reports these points: The apparently early alphabetaT-cell count recovery about two months after transplant was reportedly dependent on only several hundred rapidly expanded clones derived from non-depleted graft cells. In some patients, the high TCRbeta diversity seen at day 60 was put down to recipient T cells and intrathymic progenitors that had survived conditioning. Hyperexpanded clone frequencies declined over subsequent months; after one year, T-cell counts and TCRbeta diversity were mostly attributed to newly produced T cells.

The treatment or condition label on this specimen signifies: allogeneic hematopoietic cell transplantation with graft depleted of TCRalphabeta T cells and CD19 B cells. The transplant recipients were children given TCRalphabeta/CD19-depleted allogeneic hematopoietic cell grafts. The chain is made from TRBV6-5 and TRBJ1-5, with the D gene too uncertain to name. The sequencing here drew on PBMCs, mostly from graft donor cells, taken 360 days after TCRalphabeta/CD19-depleted stem cell transplant. This TCR came from a boy younger than two who had a stem cell transplant for SCID, so the T cells may come from the graft donor. In nucleotide form, the sequence is TGTGCCAGCAGTTACCACTTCGATAGCAATCAGCCCCAGCATTTT. Translated, this gives CASSYHFDSNQPQHF.